These T cell receptor beta chains were read from a single sample in a study of T cells in Graves' hyperthyroidism and ophthalmopathy. TCRdb re-derived calls from the multiplex PCR reads in MiXCR, one entry per CDR3 protein. The sample carries approximately 600,000 distinct CDR3 sequences, over 12% recorded once. Source material: blood. Source of these receptors: a woman aged 18-29 years with Graves' ophthalmopathy. CDR3s include the opening cysteine and the closing phenylalanine or tryptophan. The D gene is left open where the match is weak. Expanded clones get a size class; other rows say once, few or many, or leave the size out.

J: TRBJ1-4
size: .
D: .
V: TRBV28
CDR3: CASSLHWGAGRTNEKLFF
DNA: TGTGCCAGCAGTTTACATTGGGGGGCCGGCCGAACTAATGAAAAACTGTTTTTT

J: TRBJ2-1
size: many
D: .
V: TRBV29-1
CDR3: CSVEDSASTYEQFF
DNA: TGCAGCGTTGAAGATTCCGCTAGTACGTATGAGCAGTTCTTC

J: TRBJ2-7
size: many
D: TRBD1
V: TRBV7-9
CDR3: CASSSPGTGITYGQYF
DNA: TGTGCCAGCAGCTCCCCTGGGACAGGGATAACCTACGGGCAGTACTTC

J: TRBJ2-3
size: many
D: .
V: TRBV12-3/TRBV12-4
CDR3: CASRPRRGITDTQYF
DNA: TGTGCCAGCAGACCCCGCAGGGGCATCACAGATACGCAGTATTTT

J: TRBJ2-3
size: many
D: .
V: TRBV30
CDR3: CAWSVQSGTDTQYF
DNA: TGTGCCTGGAGTGTACAGAGCGGGACAGATACGCAGTATTTT

J: TRBJ1-3
size: few
D: .
V: TRBV7-6
CDR3: CASSQAPRGAANTIYF
DNA: TGTGCCAGCAGCCAAGCGCCTAGAGGGGCGGCCAACACCATATATTTT

J: TRBJ2-7
size: .
D: .
V: TRBV27
CDR3: CASSCSRGSYEQYF
DNA: TGTGCCAGCAGTTGCAGCAGAGGGTCCTACGAGCAGTACTTC

J: TRBJ2-6
size: few
D: .
V: TRBV28
CDR3: CASRKNRVSGANVLTF
DNA: TGTGCCAGCAGAAAAAACAGGGTCTCTGGGGCCAACGTCCTGACTTTC

J: TRBJ2-7
size: many
D: .
V: TRBV19
CDR3: CASSGGRPYEQYF
DNA: TGTGCCAGTAGTGGAGGGCGGCCCTACGAGCAGTACTTC

J: TRBJ2-7
size: many
D: .
V: TRBV20-1
CDR3: CSASDSYEQYF
DNA: TGCAGTGCCTCCGACAGCTACGAGCAGTACTTC

J: TRBJ2-7
size: .
D: TRBD2
V: TRBV9
CDR3: CASSVGSSGVYEQYF
DNA: TGTGCCAGCAGCGTAGGTTCTAGCGGTGTCTACGAGCAGTACTTC

J: TRBJ2-2
size: few
D: TRBD2
V: TRBV28
CDR3: CASIAGANTGELFF
DNA: TGTGCCAGCATAGCGGGAGCAAACACCGGGGAGCTGTTTTTT

J: TRBJ2-7
size: once
D: .
V: TRBV20-1
CDR3: CSARDRRGGTDTYEQYF
DNA: TGCAGTGCTAGAGATAGGAGAGGCGGGACCGACACGTACGAGCAGTACTTC